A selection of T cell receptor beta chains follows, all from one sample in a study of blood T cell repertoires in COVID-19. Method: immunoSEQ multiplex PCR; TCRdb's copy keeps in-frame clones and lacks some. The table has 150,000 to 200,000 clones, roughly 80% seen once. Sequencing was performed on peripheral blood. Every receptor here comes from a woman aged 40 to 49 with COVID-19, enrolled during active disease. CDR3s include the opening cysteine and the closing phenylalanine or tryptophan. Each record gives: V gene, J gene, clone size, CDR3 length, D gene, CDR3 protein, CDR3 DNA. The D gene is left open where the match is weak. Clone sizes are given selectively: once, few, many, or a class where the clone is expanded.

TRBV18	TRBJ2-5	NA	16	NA	CASSPPFARQQETQYF	TGTGCCAGCTCACCACCGTTTGCTAGACAGCAAGAGACCCAGTACTTC
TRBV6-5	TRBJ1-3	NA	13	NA	CASIATGRNTIYF	TGTGCCAGCATCGCGACGGGGAGAAACACCATATATTTT
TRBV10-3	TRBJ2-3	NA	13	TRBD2	CAISVAGGNTQYF	TGTGCCATCAGTGTAGCGGGGGGGAATACGCAGTATTTT
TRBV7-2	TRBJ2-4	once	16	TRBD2	CASSRGGTAAKNIQYF	TGTGCCAGCAGTCGGGGAGGGACCGCAGCCAAAAACATTCAGTACTTC
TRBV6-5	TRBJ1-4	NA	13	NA	CASRGLLNEKLFF	TGTGCCAGCAGGGGACTACTTAATGAAAAACTGTTTTTT
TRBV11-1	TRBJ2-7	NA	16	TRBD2	CASSFMAGGPGNEQYF	TGTGCCAGCAGCTTCATGGCGGGAGGGCCAGGAAACGAGCAGTACTTC
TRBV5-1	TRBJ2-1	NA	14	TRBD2	CASTLADQYNEQFF	TGCGCCAGCACCCTAGCGGACCAATACAATGAGCAGTTCTTC
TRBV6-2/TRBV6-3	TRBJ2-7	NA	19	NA	CASSYSFGPASWLSYEQYF	TGTGCCAGCAGTTACTCGTTTGGTCCGGCTAGCTGGTTGTCCTACGAGCAGTACTTC
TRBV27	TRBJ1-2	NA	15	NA	CASSLSTGGVYGYTF	TGTGCCAGCAGTTTATCGACGGGGGGGGTTTATGGCTACACCTTC
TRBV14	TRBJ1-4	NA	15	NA	CASSQDGRLPGRLFF	TGTGCCAGCAGCCAAGATGGTAGACTTCCCGGTCGACTGTTTTTT
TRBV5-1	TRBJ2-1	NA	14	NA	CASSWPEGAVEQFF	TGCGCCAGCAGCTGGCCTGAAGGGGCCGTTGAGCAGTTCTTC
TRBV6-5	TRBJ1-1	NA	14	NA	CASREGHPNTEAFF	TGTGCCAGCAGAGAGGGACACCCGAACACTGAAGCTTTCTTT
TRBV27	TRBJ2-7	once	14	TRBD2	CASSLLAGAHEQYF	TGTGCCAGCAGTTTACTAGCGGGAGCCCACGAGCAGTACTTC
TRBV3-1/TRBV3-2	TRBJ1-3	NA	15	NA	CASSQVTRAGNTIYF	TGTGCCAGCAGCCAAGTAACGAGGGCTGGAAACACCATATATTTT
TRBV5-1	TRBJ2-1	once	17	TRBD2	CASTAGGGPSSHNEQFF	TGCGCCAGCACAGCCGGGGGGGGGCCCTCCTCCCACAATGAGCAGTTCTTC
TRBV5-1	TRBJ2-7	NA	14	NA	CASSQAGTSYEQYF	TGCGCCAGCAGCCAAGCCGGGACAAGCTACGAGCAGTACTTC
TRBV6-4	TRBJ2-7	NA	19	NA	CASSDPRASSKDGLYEQYF	TGTGCCAGCAGTGACCCGAGGGCTAGCAGCAAGGATGGTCTCTACGAGCAGTACTTC
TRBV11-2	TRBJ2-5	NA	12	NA	CASSFIVETQYF	TGTGCCAGCAGCTTTATAGTAGAGACCCAGTACTTC
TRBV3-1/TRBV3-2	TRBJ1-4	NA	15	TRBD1	CASSRTRDRGEKLFF	TGTGCCAGCAGCCGGACCCGGGACAGGGGTGAAAAACTGTTTTTT
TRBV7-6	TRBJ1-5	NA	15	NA	CASSLVGGSGQPQHF	TGTGCCAGCAGCTTAGTCGGCGGGTCCGGTCAGCCCCAGCATTTT
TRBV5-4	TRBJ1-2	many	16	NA	CASSSPYREPSNGYTF	TGTGCCAGCAGCTCACCATACAGGGAACCCTCCAATGGCTACACCTTC
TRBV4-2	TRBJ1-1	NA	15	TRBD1	CASSQEGQGVTEAFF	TGTGCCAGCAGCCAAGAAGGCCAGGGGGTAACTGAAGCTTTCTTT
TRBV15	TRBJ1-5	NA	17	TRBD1	CATSRDAGQGNNQPQHF	TGTGCCACCAGCAGAGATGCGGGACAGGGGAACAATCAGCCCCAGCATTTT
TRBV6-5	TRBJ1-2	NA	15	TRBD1	CASSYSGTGEGGYTF	TGTGCCAGCAGTTACTCCGGGACAGGGGAAGGTGGCTACACCTTC
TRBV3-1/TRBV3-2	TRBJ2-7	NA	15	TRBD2	CASSNSASGSHEQYF	TGTGCCAGCAGCAACTCGGCCAGCGGGAGCCACGAGCAGTACTTC
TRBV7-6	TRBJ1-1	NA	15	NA	CASSLIQGRGTEAFF	TGTGCCAGCAGCTTAATTCAGGGGAGAGGGACTGAAGCTTTCTTT
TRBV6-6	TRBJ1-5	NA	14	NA	CASSYSEGDQPQHF	TGTGCCAGCAGTTACTCCGAGGGGGATCAGCCCCAGCATTTT
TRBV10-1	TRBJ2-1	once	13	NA	CASSVNAGNEQFF	TGCGCCAGCAGTGTGAACGCCGGGAATGAGCAGTTCTTC
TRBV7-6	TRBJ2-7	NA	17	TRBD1	CASSLAPPGQGPYEQYF	TGTGCCAGCAGCTTAGCTCCGCCGGGACAGGGCCCCTACGAGCAGTACTTC
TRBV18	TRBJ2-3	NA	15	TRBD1	CASSATGVVADTQYF	TGTGCCAGCTCAGCCACAGGGGTCGTAGCAGATACGCAGTATTTT
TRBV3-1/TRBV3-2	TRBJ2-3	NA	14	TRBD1	CASSQVAGGDTQYF	TGTGCCAGCAGCCAAGTAGCAGGGGGAGATACGCAGTATTTT
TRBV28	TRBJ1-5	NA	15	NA	CASSLQGGRNQPQHF	TGTGCCAGCAGTTTGCAGGGAGGGCGAAATCAGCCCCAGCATTTT
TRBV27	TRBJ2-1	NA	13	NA	CASGSRLYNEQFF	TGTGCCAGCGGTTCTCGACTTTACAATGAGCAGTTCTTC
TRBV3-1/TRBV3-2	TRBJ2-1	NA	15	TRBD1	CASSQDNRGLVEQFF	TGTGCCAGCAGCCAAGATAACAGGGGGCTAGTTGAGCAGTTCTTC
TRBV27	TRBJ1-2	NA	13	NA	CASSLNLNYGYTF	TGTGCCAGCAGTTTAAACCTAAACTATGGCTACACCTTC
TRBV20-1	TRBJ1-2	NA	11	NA	CSALRQPGFAF	TGCAGTGCCCTCCGACAGCCCGGTTTCGCCTTC
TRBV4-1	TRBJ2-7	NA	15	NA	CASSQGIGSSYEQYF	TGCGCCAGCAGCCAAGGAATCGGGAGCTCCTACGAGCAGTACTTC
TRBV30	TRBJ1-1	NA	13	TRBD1	CAWSRGFRNEAFF	TGTGCCTGGTCCAGGGGGTTTAGGAATGAAGCTTTCTTT